This T cell receptor beta chain was sequenced in a study of T-cell reconstitution after alpha-beta-depleted transplantation in children. To note about this clonotype: Its antigen is not identified.

Regarding the study as a whole: Day-60 TCRbeta diversity that was high in some patients was derived from surviving recipient T cells and thymic progenitors. A year had passed since transplant, and T-cell counts and diversity by then came mostly from newly produced T cells. Expanded clones from the graft, numbering several hundred, reportedly supplied alpha-beta T cells about two months after transplant.

Library preparation (for TCRbeta) was performed with unique molecular identifiers. TCRdb recomputed calls from the PCR reads with MiXCR, one row per CDR3 protein. The table has 300,000 to 350,000 distinct CDR3 sequences, approximately 20% seen once; the top ten hold approximately 11%. This CDR3 contains 15 residues. The germline V gene has CDR1 SGHTA and CDR2 FQGTGA. The V and J ends lost 2 bases and 2 bases respectively, with 10 bases between them. This clonotype originated in a male patient younger than 18 who had a stem cell transplant for acute lymphoblastic leukemia, so the T cells may come from the graft donor. The starting material was PBMCs, mostly from graft donor cells, obtained 180 days after TCRalphabeta/CD19-depleted stem cell transplant. J is TRBJ2-1 and V is TRBV7-3; D may be TRBD2 (6 bases). In DNA, the CDR3 is TGTGCCAGCAGCTTAGAGCGGGTTACCTACAATGAGCAGTTCTTC. Its translation is CASSLERVTYNEQFF. Using reference TRBV7-3 and TRBJ2-1 for the parts outside the CDR3, the full variable domain is GAGVSQTPSNKVTEKGKYVELRCDPISGHTALYWYRQSLGQGPEFLIYFQGTGAADDSGLPNDRFFAVRPEGSVSTLKIQRTERGDSAVYLCASSLERVTYNEQFFGPGTRLTVL.